The sequence of this TCR beta chain was determined in a study of cytomegalovirus exposure and HLA in healthy donors. Study in general: A preliminary data release comprised around 90 million unique TCRs obtained from HLA-typed donors. Notes on the study in general: The study recorded 150 to 200 TCR beta chains that were cytomegalovirus-associated. In an earlier analysis, productive rearrangement rates for most beta V segments clustered near 87% or 30%. HLA allele associations emerged for roughly 17,000 TCR beta sequences in a later analysis, at 0.05 false discovery rate.

This clone has just a few counts. As yet, its antigen is unknown. The PCR was carried out with 60 Vbeta primers and 13 Jbeta primers. Assay: immunoSEQ multiplex PCR; the TCRdb copy retains only in-frame clones and omits some. Found here are approximately 150,000 clones, roughly four fifths of them singletons; the top ten hold approximately 0.94%. The CDR3 has 17 residues. Trimming took 1 base from V and 0 from J, leaving 13 bases between them. Germline lookup yields CDR1 MGHRA and CDR2 YSYEKL. Sequencing was done on a sample of PBMCs. This chain joins TRBV4-1 and TRBJ1-3, with D perhaps matching TRBD1 (6 bases). This clonotype originated in a woman aged 60-70 years in good health and CMV-seronegative. CDR3 loop: CASSQGGGRSSGNTIYF. The CDR3 DNA is TGCGCCAGCAGCCAAGGAGGGGGACGCAGCTCTGGAAACACCATATATTTT.